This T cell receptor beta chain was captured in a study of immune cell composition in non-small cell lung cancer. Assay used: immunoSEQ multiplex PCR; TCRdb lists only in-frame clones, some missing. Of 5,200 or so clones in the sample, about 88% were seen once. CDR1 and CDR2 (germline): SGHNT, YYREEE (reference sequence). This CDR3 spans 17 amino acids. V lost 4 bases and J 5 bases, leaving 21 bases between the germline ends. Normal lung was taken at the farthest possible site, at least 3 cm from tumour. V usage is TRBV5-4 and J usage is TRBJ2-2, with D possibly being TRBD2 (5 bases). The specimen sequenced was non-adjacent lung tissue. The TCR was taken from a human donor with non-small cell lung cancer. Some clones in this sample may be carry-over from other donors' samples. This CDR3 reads CASSLDPLVLGTGELFF. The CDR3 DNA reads TGTGCCAGCAGCCTGGACCCACTAGTCTTGGGAACCGGGGAGCTGTTTTTT. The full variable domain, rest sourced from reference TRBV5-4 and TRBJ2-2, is ETGVTQSPTHLIKTRGQQVTLRCSSQSGHNTVSWYQQALGQGPQFIFQYYREEENGRGNFPPRFSGLQFPNYSSELNVNALELDDSALYLCASSLDPLVLGTGELFFGEGSRLTVL.